This T cell receptor beta chain was documented in a study of neurological immune-mediated disorders. CDR1 is LNHNV and CDR2 is YYDKDF in the germline V gene (reference sequence). V lost 3 bases and J lost 3; bases outside the gene matches: 9. This CDR3 is built from 16 residues. MiXCR, run by TCRdb on the 5' RACE reads, gives a single entry per CDR3 protein. The sample shows 4,000 or so distinct CDR3 sequences, approximately 30% of them seen only once. The sample comprised CD8+ T cells from blood. V gene TRBV15 combines with J gene TRBJ1-1, with 8 positions matching TRBD1. The receptor's source is a man aged 45-65 years with HTLV-1-associated myelopathy (HAM/TSP). The CDR3: CATSSPTSTGDTEAFF. The CDR3 DNA follows: TGTGCCACCAGCAGTCCAACCTCGACAGGGGACACTGAAGCTTTCTTT.